This TCR beta chain was profiled in a study of CD8+ T cells in alopecia areata. On the study more broadly: Percentage of affected scalp area was the basis on which treated patients' severity was scored.

Trimming cost V 0 bases and J 7 bases; bases outside gene matches: 6. Germline CDR1 reads SGHRS; CDR2 reads YFSETQ. This CDR3 has 16 amino acids. cDNA prepared by RNA extraction and subsequent reverse transcription served as the template for sequencing. Measured with immunoSEQ multiplex PCR; TCRdb has only the in-frame clones, and not every one. The sample has 200,000 or so clones, 30% to 40% seen once. The treatment was: oral pan-JAK inhibitor, 5-10 mg twice daily. The material was CD4+ T cells sorted from blood, obtained at approximately week 34, from a patient treated with tofacitinib. The sequence was obtained from a human donor with alopecia areata. The genes are TRBV5-1 and TRBJ2-1; 11 bases are a match to TRBD2. The CDR3 region is CASSLVPTSGMNEQFF. DNA for the CDR3: TGCGCCAGCAGCTTGGTCCCGACTAGCGGGATGAATGAGCAGTTCTTC.